The present T cell receptor beta chain was sequenced within a study of graft-versus-host responses after intestinal transplantation. Study outcomes and limitations: Peak GvH clone levels in circulation were associated with early post-transplant HvG declines.

This CDR3 spans 15 amino acids. The trim removed 1 base at V and 11 bases at J, leaving 6 bases unmatched. Germline loops: CDR1 MGHRA, CDR2 YSYEKL. With respect to this clone: Its cognate antigen is unknown.

The table came from immunoSEQ multiplex PCR; TCRdb's copy has only in-frame clones and leaves some out. In the table there are approximately 71,000 clones, 89% of which are singletons. The receptor was derived from a human donor who received an intestinal transplant. The specimen comprised unstimulated CD8+ T cells sorted from spleen or lymph node cells, sampled before intestinal transplant. The rearrangement links TRBV4-1 to TRBJ2-2, with 11 bases identical to TRBD2. CDR3 DNA: TGCGCCAGCAGCCAAGTGGCGGGGACTAGCGGAGAGCTGTTTTTT. Protein: CASSQVAGTSGELFF.